One sample yielded the 8 T cell receptor beta chains listed below, sequenced in a study of early T cells in non-severe SARS-CoV-2 infection. TCRdb analysed the 5' RACE reads with MiXCR anew, one entry per CDR3 protein. This sample carries 20,000 to 25,000 distinct CDR3 sequences, 3.5% to 5.5% of them seen once, and the ten largest clones take over 6.5%. Sequencing was done on a sample of whole blood. These receptors came from an adult who was a healthcare worker with PCR-confirmed SARS-CoV-2 infection or an uninfected control (not recorded which).

This clonotype was picked up many times. The CDR3 bases are TGCAGTGCCGACGGACTAGCGGGGGGGCGTGGCACAGATACGCAGTATTTT. As protein: CSADGLAGGRGTDTQYF. The chain is built from TRBV20-1 and TRBJ2-3; 15 bases map to TRBD2. The CDR3 spans 17 residues. CDR1 is DFQATT, CDR2 SNEGSKA, per germline (reference sequence). V trimming: 6 bases; J trimming: 1 base; junction bases outside the gene matches: 8.

Ten or more counts support this clonotype. V is TRBV7-6 and J is TRBJ1-3; D is uncertain. V lost 2 bases and J lost 4, with 6 bases in between. The CDR3 covers 13 residues. Per germline, CDR1 SGHVS and CDR2 FNYEAQ. CDR3 DNA: TGTGCCAGCAGCTTAAGATGGGGAAACACCATATATTTT. This sequence encodes CASSLRWGNTIYF.

The rearrangement uses TRBV29-1 and TRBJ2-7; TRBD1 agrees at 9 bases. CDR3 length: 13 amino acids. Per germline, CDR1 SQVTM and CDR2 ANQGSEA. After removal of 6 bases from V and 2 bases from J, the junction contained 5 bases not matched to a gene. The CDR3 protein is CSVGTGITYEQYF. The DNA for the CDR3 is TGCAGCGTCGGGACAGGGATCACCTACGAGCAGTACTTC.

This clonotype is medium-sized in the sample. The chain has TRBV4-1 and TRBJ2-5, with a weak D call TRBD2 (5 bases). The CDR3 length is 11 residues. Germline CDR1 MGHRA, CDR2 YSYEKL. V gave up 0 bases and J gave up 12 bases, with 8 bases separating them. As DNA, the CDR3 is TGCGCCAGCAGCCAAGATAGGGAGAAGTACTTC. Protein: CASSQDREKYF.

This clonotype was seen many times. This chain uses TRBV15 with TRBJ1-5; D is possibly TRBD1 (5 bases). V lost 0 bases, J lost 2 bases, and 14 bases lay in between. In germline, CDR1 is LNHNV, CDR2 YYDKDF (reference sequence). The CDR3 has 17 amino acids. The DNA for the CDR3 is TGTGCCACCAGCAGAGACTTAAGGGGTGACGGCAATCAGCCCCAGCATTTT. This sequence encodes CATSRDLRGDGNQPQHF.

This clonotype was observed many times. The V and J genes are TRBV7-8 and TRBJ1-1; D remains unclear. The CDR3 runs 11 residues. V shed 11 bases and J shed 3 bases, with 10 bases lying between them. Germline-derived CDR1 and CDR2 are SGHVS and FQNEAQ. The CDR3 DNA reads TGTGCCGTCCGCACTGACACTGAAGCTTTCTTT. Amino acid sequence: CAVRTDTEAFF.

Many counts were recorded for this clonotype. The V call is TRBV11-3, the J call TRBJ2-1, with 10 positions matching TRBD2. The length of the CDR3 is 14 residues. Germline V gene data show CDR1 as SGHNT and CDR2 as YENEEA. The V and J ends lost 5 bases and 8 bases, in that order; junction bases with no gene match: 6. CDR3 region: CASSVTGTSDEQFF. CDR3 coding DNA: TGTGCCAGCAGCGTCACCGGGACTAGCGATGAGCAGTTCTTC.

This clonotype has ten or more counts. This sequence joins TRBV7-9 and TRBJ2-2; weak D call: TRBD2 (6 bases). The germline V gene has CDR1 SEHNR and CDR2 FQNEAQ (reference sequence). The CDR3 totals 16 residues. The V and J ends lost 0 bases and 4 bases respectively, with 12 bases between them. The CDR3 loop is CASSLAGVGSTGELFF. CDR3 nucleotide sequence: TGTGCCAGCAGCTTAGCAGGGGTCGGGAGCACCGGGGAGCTGTTTTTT. The variable domain in full, completed from reference TRBV7-9 and TRBJ2-2, reads DTGVSQNPRHKITKRGQNVTFRCDPISEHNRLYWYRQTLGQGPEFLTYFQNEAQLEKSRLLSDRFSAERPKGSFSTLEIQRTEQGDSAMYLCASSLAGVGSTGELFFGEGSRLTVL.